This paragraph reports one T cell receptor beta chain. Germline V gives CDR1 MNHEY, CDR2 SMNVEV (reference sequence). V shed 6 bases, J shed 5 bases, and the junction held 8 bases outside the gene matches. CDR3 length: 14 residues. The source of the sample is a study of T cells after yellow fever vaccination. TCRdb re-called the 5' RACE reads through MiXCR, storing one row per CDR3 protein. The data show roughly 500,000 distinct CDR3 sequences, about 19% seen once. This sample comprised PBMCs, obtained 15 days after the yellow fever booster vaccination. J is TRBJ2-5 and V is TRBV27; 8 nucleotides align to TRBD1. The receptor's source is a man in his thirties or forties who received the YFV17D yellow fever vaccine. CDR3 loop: CASSRTGWGETQYF. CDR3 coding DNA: TGTGCCAGCAGCCGGACAGGGTGGGGTGAGACCCAGTACTTC.